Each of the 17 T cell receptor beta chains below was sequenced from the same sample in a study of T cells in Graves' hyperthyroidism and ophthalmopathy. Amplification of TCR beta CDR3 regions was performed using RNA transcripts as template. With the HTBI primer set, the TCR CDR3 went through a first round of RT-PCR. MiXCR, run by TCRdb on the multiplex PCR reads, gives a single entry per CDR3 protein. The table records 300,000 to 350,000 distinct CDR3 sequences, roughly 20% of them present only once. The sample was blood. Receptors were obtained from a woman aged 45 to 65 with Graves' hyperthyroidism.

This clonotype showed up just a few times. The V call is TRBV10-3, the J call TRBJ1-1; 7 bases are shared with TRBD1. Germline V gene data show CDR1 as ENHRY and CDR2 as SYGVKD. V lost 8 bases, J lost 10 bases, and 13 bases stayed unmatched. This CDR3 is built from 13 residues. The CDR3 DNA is TGTGCCATCGGGTCAGGGGGGGCAGAGGGAGCTTTCTTT. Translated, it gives CAIGSGGAEGAFF.

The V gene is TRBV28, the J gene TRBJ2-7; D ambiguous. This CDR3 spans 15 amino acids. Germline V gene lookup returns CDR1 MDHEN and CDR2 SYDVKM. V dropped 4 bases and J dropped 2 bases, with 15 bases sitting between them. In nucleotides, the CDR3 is TGTGCCAGCAGTTCCCCACTAAGGTACCCCTACGAGCAGTACTTC. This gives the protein CASSSPLRYPYEQYF. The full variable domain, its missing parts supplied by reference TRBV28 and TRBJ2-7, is DVKVTQSSRYLVKRTGEKVFLECVQDMDHENMFWYRQDPGLGLRLIYFSYDVKMKEKGDIPEGYSVSREKKERFSLILESASTNQTSMYLCASSSPLRYPYEQYFGPGTRLTVT.

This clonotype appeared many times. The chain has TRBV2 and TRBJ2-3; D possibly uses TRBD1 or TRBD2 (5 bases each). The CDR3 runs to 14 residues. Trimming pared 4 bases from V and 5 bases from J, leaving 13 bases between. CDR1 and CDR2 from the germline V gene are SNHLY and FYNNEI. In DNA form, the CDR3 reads TGTGCCAGCAGTGCGAGACAGCGGAGAGATACGCAGTATTTT. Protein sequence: CASSARQRRDTQYF. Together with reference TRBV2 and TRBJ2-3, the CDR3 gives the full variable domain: EPEVTQTPSHQVTQMGQEVILRCVPISNHLYFYWYRQILGQKVEFLVSFYNNEISEKSEIFDDQFSVERPDGSNFTLKIRSTKLEDSAMYFCASSARQRRDTQYFGPGTRLTVL.

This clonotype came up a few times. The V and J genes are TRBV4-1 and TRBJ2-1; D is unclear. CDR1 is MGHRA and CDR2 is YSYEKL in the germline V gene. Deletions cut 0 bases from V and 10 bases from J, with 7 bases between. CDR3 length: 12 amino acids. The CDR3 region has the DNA TGCGCCAGCAGCCAAGATAGGGCAGAGCAGTTCTTC. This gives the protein CASSQDRAEQFF.

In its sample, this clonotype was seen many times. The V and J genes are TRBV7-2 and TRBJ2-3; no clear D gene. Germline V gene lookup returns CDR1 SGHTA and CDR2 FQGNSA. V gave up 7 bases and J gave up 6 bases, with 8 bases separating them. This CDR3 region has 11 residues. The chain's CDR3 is CASTPLDTQYF. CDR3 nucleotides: TGTGCCAGCACCCCATTGGATACGCAGTATTTT.

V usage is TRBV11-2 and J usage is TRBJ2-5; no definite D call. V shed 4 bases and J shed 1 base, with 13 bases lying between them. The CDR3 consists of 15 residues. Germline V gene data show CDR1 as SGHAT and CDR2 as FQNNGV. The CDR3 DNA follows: TGTGCCAGCAGCTCCCTCATGGGGTCCCAAGAGACCCAGTACTTC. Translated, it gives CASSSLMGSQETQYF.

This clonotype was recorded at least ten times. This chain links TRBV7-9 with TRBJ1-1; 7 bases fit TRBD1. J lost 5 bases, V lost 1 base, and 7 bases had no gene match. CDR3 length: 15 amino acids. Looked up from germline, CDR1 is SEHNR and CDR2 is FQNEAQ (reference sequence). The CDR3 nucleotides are TGTGCCAGCAGCTTAGAACAGGGGCCGAGGACTGAAGCTTTCTTT. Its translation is CASSLEQGPRTEAFF.

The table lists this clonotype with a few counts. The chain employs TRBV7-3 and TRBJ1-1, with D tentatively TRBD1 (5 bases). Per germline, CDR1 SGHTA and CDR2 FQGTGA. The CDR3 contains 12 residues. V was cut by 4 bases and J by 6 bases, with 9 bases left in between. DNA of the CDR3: TGTGCCAGCAGCTACCAGGGTTCTGAAGCTTTCTTT. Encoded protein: CASSYQGSEAFF.

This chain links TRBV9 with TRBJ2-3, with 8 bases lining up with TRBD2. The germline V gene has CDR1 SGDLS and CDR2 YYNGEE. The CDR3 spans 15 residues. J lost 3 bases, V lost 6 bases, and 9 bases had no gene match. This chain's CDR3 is CASTFRAGVTDTQYF. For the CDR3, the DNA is TGTGCCAGCACCTTTCGAGCGGGAGTAACAGATACGCAGTATTTT.

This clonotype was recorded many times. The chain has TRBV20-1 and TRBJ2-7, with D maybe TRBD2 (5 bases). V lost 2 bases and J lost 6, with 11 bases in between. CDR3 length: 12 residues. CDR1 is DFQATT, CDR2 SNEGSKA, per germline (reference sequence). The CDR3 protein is CSARTRTGEQYF. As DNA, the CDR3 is TGCAGTGCTAGAACTAGGACGGGCGAGCAGTACTTC.

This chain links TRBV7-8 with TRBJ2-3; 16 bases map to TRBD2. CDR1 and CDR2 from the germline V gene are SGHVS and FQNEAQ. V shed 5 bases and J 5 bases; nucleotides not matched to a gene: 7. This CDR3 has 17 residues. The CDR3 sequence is CASSTPGTSGGVDTQYF. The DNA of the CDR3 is TGTGCCAGCAGCACCCCCGGGACTAGCGGGGGGGTAGATACGCAGTATTTT.

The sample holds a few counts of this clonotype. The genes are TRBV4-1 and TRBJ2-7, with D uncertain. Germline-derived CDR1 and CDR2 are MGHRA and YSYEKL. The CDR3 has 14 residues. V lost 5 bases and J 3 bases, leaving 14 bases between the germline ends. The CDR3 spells CASSKGPFGYEQYF. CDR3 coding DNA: TGCGCCAGCAGCAAGGGCCCCTTCGGCTACGAGCAGTACTTC.

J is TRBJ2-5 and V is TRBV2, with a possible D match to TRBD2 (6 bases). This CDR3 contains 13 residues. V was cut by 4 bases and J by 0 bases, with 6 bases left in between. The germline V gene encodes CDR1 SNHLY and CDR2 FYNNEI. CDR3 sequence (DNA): TGTGCCAGCAGTGGGGACTACCAAGAGACCCAGTACTTC. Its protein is CASSGDYQETQYF. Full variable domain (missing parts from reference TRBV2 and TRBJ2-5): EPEVTQTPSHQVTQMGQEVILRCVPISNHLYFYWYRQILGQKVEFLVSFYNNEISEKSEIFDDQFSVERPDGSNFTLKIRSTKLEDSAMYFCASSGDYQETQYFGPGTRLLVL.

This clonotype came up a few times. The CDR3 nucleotides are TGTGCCAGCAGTTTATACCTCGTAACAGCTCAAGCTTTCTTT. Translation gives CASSLYLVTAQAFF. The V gene is TRBV28, the J gene TRBJ1-1; no clear D gene. Germline V lookup: CDR1 MDHEN, CDR2 SYDVKM. V was clipped by 1 base and J by 9 bases, with 15 bases between them. CDR3 length equals 14 residues.

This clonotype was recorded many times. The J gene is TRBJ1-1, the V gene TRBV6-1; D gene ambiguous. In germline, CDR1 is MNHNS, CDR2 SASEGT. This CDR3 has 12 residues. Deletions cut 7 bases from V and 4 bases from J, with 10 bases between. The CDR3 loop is CASTRGSTEAFF. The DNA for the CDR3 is TGTGCCAGCACCAGAGGTAGCACTGAAGCTTTCTTT.

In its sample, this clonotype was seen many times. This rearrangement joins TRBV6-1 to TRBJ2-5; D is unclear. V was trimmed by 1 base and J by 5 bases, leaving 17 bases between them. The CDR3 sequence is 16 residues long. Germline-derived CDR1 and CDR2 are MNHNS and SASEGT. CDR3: CASSEEEYVGFETQYF. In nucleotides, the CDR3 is TGTGCCAGCAGTGAAGAGGAGTATGTGGGATTCGAGACCCAGTACTTC.

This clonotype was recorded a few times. In nucleotides, the CDR3 is TGTGCCAGCAGCCAGCGGGGATTAACAGATACGCAGTATTTT. Its translation is CASSQRGLTDTQYF. The chain has TRBV27 and TRBJ2-3, with TRBD2 matching over 7 bases. There are 14 residues in the CDR3. Unmatched junction bases numbered 6, after V lost 6 bases and J lost 3 bases. Germline loops: CDR1 MNHEY, CDR2 SMNVEV (reference sequence).